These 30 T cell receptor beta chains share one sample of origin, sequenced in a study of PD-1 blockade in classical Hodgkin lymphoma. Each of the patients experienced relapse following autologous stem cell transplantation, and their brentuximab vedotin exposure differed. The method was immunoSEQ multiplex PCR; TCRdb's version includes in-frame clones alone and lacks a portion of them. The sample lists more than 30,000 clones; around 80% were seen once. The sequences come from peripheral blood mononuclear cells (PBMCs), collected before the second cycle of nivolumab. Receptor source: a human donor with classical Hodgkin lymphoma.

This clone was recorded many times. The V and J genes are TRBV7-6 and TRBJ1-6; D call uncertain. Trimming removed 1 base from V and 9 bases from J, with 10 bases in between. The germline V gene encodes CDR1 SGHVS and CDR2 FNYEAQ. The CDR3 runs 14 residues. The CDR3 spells CASSLGLVGSPLHF. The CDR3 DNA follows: TGTGCCAGCAGCTTAGGTCTTGTAGGTTCACCCCTCCACTTT.

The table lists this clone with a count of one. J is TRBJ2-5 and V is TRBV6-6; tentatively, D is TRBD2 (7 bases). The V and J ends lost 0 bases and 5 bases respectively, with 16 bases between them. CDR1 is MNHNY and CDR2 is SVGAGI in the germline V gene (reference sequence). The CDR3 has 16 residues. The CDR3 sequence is CASSYSEGGLWETQYF. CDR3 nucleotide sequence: TGTGCCAGCAGTTACTCCGAGGGGGGGTTGTGGGAGACCCAGTACTTC.

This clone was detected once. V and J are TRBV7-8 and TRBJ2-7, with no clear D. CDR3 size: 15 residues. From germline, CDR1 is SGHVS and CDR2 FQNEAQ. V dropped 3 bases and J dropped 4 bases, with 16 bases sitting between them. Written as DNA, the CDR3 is TGTGCCAGCAGCTTTACTATCGTCGACGGGTACGAGCAGTACTTC. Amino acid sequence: CASSFTIVDGYEQYF.

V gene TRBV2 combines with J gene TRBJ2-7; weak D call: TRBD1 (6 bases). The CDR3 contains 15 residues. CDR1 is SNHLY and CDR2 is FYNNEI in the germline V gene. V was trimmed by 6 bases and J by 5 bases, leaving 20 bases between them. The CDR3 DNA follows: TGTGCCAGCAGATACTTTCCCCGGGACACCAACGAGCAGTACTTC. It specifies CASRYFPRDTNEQYF.

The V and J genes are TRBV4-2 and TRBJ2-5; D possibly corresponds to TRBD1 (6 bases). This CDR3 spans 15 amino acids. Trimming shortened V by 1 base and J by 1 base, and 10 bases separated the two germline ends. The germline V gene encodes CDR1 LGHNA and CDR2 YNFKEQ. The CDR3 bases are TGTGCCAGCAGCCAAGCCCGGGACATCCAAGAGACCCAGTACTTC. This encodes CASSQARDIQETQYF.

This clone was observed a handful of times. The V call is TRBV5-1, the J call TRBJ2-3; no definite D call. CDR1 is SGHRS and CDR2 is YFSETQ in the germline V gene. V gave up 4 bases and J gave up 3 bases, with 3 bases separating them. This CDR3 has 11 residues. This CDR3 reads CASSLTDTQYF. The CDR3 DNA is TGCGCCAGCAGCCTGACAGATACGCAGTATTTT.

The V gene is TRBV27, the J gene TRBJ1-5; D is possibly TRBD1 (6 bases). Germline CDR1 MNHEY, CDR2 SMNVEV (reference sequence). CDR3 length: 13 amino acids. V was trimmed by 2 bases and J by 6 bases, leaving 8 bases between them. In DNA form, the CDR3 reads TGTGCCAGCAGTTTAAGGGGGGGTCAGCCCCAGCATTTT. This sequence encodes CASSLRGGQPQHF.

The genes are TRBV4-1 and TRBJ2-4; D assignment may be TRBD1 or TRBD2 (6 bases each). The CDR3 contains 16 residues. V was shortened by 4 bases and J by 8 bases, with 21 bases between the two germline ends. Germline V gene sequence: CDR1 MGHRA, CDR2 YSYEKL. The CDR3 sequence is CASSRYAGQSMDIQYF. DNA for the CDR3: TGCGCCAGCAGCCGTTACGCGGGACAATCGATGGACATTCAGTACTTC.

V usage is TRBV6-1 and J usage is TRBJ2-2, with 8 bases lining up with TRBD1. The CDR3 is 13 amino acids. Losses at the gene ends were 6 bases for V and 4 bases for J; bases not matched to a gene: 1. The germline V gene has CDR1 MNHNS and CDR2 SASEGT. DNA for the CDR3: TGTGCCAGCAGAGACAGGGGCACCGGGGAGCTGTTTTTT. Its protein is CASRDRGTGELFF.

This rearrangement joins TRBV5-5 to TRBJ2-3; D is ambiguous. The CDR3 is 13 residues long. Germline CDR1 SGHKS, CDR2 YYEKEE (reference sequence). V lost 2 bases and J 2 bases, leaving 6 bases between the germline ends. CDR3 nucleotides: TGTGCCAGCAGCTTCCCGAACACAGATACGCAGTATTTT. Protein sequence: CASSFPNTDTQYF. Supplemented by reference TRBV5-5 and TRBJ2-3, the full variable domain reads DAGVTQSPTHLIKTRGQQVTLRCSPISGHKSVSWYQQVLGQGPQFIFQYYEKEERGRGNFPDRFSARQFPNYSSELNVNALLLGDSALYLCASSFPNTDTQYFGPGTRLTVL.

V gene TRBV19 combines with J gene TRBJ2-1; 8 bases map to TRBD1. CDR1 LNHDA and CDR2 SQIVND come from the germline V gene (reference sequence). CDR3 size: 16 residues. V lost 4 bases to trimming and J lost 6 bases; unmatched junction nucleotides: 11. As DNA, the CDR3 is TGTGCCAGTAGTACCCTACAGGGGGGAGGCCGCAATGAGCAGTTCTTC. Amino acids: CASSTLQGGGRNEQFF.

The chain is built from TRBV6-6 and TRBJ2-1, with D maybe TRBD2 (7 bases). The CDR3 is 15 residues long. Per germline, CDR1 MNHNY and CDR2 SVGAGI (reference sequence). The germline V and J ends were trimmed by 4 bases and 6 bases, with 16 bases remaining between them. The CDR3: CASSSRGGPGNEQFF. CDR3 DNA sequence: TGTGCCAGCAGTTCGAGGGGGGGGCCAGGCAATGAGCAGTTCTTC.

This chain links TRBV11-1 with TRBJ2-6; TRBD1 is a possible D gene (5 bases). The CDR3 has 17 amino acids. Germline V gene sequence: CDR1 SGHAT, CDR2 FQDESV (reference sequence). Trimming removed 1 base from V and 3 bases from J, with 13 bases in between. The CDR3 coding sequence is TGTGCCAGCAGCTTAGACAGGCTGAACAATGGGGCCAACGTCCTGACTTTC. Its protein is CASSLDRLNNGANVLTF.

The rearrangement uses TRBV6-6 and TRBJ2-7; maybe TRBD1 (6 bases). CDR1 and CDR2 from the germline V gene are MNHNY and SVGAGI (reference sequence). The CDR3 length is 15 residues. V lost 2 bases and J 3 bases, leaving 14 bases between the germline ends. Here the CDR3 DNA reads TGTGCCAGCAGTTACGACGGACAGAATCACTACGAGCAGTACTTC. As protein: CASSYDGQNHYEQYF.

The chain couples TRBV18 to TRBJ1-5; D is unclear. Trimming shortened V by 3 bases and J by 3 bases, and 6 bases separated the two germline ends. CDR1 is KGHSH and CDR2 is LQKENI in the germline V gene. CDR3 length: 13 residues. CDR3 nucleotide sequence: TGTGCCAGCTCACCTACCAACAATCAGCCCCAGCATTTT. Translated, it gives CASSPTNNQPQHF.

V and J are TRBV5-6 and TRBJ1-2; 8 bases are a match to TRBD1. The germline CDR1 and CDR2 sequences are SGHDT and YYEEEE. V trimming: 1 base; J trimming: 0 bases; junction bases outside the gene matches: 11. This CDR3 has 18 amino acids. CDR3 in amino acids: CASSLYTGMGQANYGYTF. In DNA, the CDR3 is TGTGCCAGCAGCTTGTATACCGGAATGGGACAGGCTAACTATGGCTACACCTTC.

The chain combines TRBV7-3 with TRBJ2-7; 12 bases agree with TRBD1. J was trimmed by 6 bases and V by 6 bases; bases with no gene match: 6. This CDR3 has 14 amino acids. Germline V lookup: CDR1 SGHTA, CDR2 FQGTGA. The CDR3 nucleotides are TGTGCCAGCAGTGCCGGGACAGGGGGCGGCGAGCAGTACTTC. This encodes CASSAGTGGGEQYF.

The chain's CDR3 is CATESGGLSTDTQYF. CDR3 nucleotide sequence: TGTGCCACCGAGAGCGGGGGGCTTAGCACAGATACGCAGTATTTT. This chain connects TRBV10-3 to TRBJ2-3; 9 bases map to TRBD2. CDR3 length: 15 amino acids. V gave up 10 bases and J gave up 0 bases; unmatched junction bases: 8. Per germline, CDR1 ENHRY and CDR2 SYGVKD.

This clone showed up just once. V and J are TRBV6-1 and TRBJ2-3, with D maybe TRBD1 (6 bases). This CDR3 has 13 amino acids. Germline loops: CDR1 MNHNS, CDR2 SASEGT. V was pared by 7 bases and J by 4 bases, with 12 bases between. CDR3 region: CASNTGWADTQYF. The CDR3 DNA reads TGTGCCAGCAACACAGGGTGGGCAGATACGCAGTATTTT.

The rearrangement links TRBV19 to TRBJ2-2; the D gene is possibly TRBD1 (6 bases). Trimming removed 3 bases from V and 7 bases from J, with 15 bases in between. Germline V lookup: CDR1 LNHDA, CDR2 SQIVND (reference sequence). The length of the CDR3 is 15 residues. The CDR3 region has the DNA TGTGCCAGTAGTATTGAGGCAGGGGTCGGCGGGGAGCTGTTTTTT. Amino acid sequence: CASSIEAGVGGELFF.

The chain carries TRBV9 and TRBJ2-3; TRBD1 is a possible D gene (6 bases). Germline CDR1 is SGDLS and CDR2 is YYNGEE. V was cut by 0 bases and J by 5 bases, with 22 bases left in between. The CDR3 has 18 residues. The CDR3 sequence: CASSVDGRSGASEDTQYF. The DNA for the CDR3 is TGTGCCAGCAGCGTAGATGGGCGGTCAGGGGCTTCCGAAGATACGCAGTATTTT.

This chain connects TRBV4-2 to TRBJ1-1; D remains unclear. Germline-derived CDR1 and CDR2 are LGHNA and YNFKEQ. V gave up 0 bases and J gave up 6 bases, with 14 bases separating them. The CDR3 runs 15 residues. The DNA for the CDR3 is TGTGCCAGCAGCCAAGATGTAAGGGTTGGAGCTGAAGCTTTCTTT. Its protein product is CASSQDVRVGAEAFF.

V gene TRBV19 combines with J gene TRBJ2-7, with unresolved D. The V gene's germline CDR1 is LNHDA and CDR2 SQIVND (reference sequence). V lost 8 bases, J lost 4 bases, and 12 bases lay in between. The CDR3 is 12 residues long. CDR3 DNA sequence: TGTGCCAGTCGTGGTGGTTTATACGAGCAGTACTTC. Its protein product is CASRGGLYEQYF.

Here the CDR3 reads CAIGREGAVDGYTF. The CDR3, as DNA: TGTGCCATCGGGAGGGAGGGCGCGGTAGATGGCTACACCTTC. This chain links TRBV10-3 with TRBJ1-2; no definite D call. Per germline, CDR1 ENHRY and CDR2 SYGVKD. Trimming removed 8 bases at V and 6 bases at J, with 19 bases between. The CDR3 spans 14 residues.

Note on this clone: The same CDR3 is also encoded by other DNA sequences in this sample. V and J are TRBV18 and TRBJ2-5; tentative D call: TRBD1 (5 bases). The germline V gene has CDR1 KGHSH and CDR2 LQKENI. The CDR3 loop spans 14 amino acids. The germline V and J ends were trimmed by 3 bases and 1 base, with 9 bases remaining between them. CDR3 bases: TGTGCCAGCTCACCGGGGCAGCTCCAAGAGACCCAGTACTTC. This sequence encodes CASSPGQLQETQYF. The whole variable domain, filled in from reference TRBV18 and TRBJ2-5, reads NAGVMQNPRHLVRRRGQEARLRCSPMKGHSHVYWYRQLPEEGLKFMVYLQKENIIDESGMPKERFSAEFPKEGPSILRIQQVVRGDSAAYFCASSPGQLQETQYFGPGTRLLVL.

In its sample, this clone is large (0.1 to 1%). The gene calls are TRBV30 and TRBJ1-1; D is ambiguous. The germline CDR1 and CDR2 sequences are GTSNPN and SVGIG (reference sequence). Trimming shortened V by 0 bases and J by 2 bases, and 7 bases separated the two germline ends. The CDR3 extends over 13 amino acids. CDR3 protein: CAWSVGGNTEAFF. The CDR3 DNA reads TGTGCCTGGAGTGTAGGCGGAAACACTGAAGCTTTCTTT.

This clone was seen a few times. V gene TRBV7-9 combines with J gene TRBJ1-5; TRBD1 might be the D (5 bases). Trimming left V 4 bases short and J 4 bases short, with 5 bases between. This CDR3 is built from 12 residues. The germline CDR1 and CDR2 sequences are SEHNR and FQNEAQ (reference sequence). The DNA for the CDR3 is TGTGCCAGCAGCTGGGGGAATCAGCCCCAGCATTTT. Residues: CASSWGNQPQHF.

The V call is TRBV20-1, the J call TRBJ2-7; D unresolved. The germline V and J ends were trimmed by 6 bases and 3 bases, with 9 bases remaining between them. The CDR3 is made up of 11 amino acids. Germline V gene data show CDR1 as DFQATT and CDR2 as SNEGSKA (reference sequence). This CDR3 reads CSASHDYEQYF. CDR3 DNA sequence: TGCAGTGCCAGCCACGACTACGAGCAGTACTTC.

In nucleotides, the CDR3 is TGCGCCAGCAGCTTTGACAGCGGGGGGGCCGGGGATACGCAGTATTTT. It is translated as CASSFDSGGAGDTQYF. The J gene is TRBJ2-3, the V gene TRBV5-1; 10 bases fit TRBD2. The CDR3 covers 16 residues. The V segment lost 2 bases and the J segment 6 bases; nucleotides outside the gene matches: 9. Germline CDR1 reads SGHRS; CDR2 reads YFSETQ. Using reference TRBV5-1 and TRBJ2-3 for the parts outside the CDR3, the full variable domain is KAGVTQTPRYLIKTRGQQVTLSCSPISGHRSVSWYQQTPGQGLQFLFEYFSETQRNKGNFPGRFSGRQFSNSRSEMNVSTLELGDSALYLCASSFDSGGAGDTQYFGPGTRLTVL.

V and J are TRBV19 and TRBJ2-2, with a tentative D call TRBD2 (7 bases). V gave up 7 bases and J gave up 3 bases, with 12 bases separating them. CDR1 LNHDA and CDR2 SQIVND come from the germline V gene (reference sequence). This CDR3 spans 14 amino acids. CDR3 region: CASKGRGDTGELFF. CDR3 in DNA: TGTGCCAGTAAAGGGAGGGGGGACACCGGGGAGCTGTTTTTT.